This T cell receptor (beta chain) was identified in a study of T cells in localized non-small cell lung cancer. Overall study results and limits: Appearing in adjacent lung were a median approximately 60 of the top 100 tumor clones.

This clone showed up just a few times. Its antigen is unknown. Sequenced by immunoSEQ multiplex PCR; TCRdb stores in-frame clones only, minus some. In the table there are around 1,400 clones, under 35% of which are singletons. This clonotype originated in a female donor at least 60 years old with stage I lung adenocarcinoma. The starting material was normal lung tissue next to the tumor, obtained before any cancer treatment.

CDR3 residues: CASSTGTGIFQPQHF. The CDR3 DNA sequence: TGTGCCAGCAGCACCGGGACAGGGATATTTCAGCCCCAGCATTTT. The chain employs TRBV6-8 and TRBJ1-5; 9 bases line up with TRBD1. Looked up from germline, CDR1 is MNHGY and CDR2 is SAAAGT. The length of the CDR3 is 15 residues. V lost 6 bases to trimming and J lost 6 bases; unmatched junction nucleotides: 9.